This T cell receptor (beta chain) was identified in a study of blood T cell repertoires in COVID-19. Study background: T cells, B-cell-depleted T cells, or PBMCs supplied cDNA or gDNA.

The V gene lost 0 bases and the J gene lost 6 bases, with 12 bases spanning the gap. This CDR3 region has 16 residues. Germline CDR1 is MNHEY and CDR2 is SVGAGI. Here immunoSEQ multiplex PCR was the method, and the copy in TCRdb shows in-frame clones only, minus some. Of around 290,000 clones listed, around 90% were seen once; the top ten hold about 1%. Enrollees, about 18 to 95 years old, lived in fewer than 25 US areas. The study counted Cohort 3 donors as recovered given two negative PCRs, clearance, or symptom resolution. This sequence was found in a woman aged 30 to 39 who had recovered from COVID-19. Material for sequencing was PBMCs or T cells enriched from blood (not recorded which). This chain connects TRBV6-5 to TRBJ1-6; D unresolved. The CDR3 DNA is TGTGCCAGCAGTTACTCGACAACGGCCCTTAATTCACCCCTCCACTTT. Translation gives CASSYSTTALNSPLHF.